The sequence of this T cell receptor beta chain was determined in a study of metastatic and nonmetastatic thyroid tumors. At the level of the study: Malignant and benign thyroid patients had repertoires compared in peripheral blood and tumor or nodule tissue. Study-wide results and caveats: When malignant thyroid tumors were compared with benign nodules, TCR beta diversity was reportedly significantly higher in the malignant tumors. This held in both blood and tumor samples.

Source study methods: A papillary thyroid cancer distant-metastasis classifier was built from CDR3 differences across clinicopathological groups. TCRdb re-clonotyped the PCR reads via MiXCR. None of the V and J calls come from the authors' own analysis; TCRdb made them. Among about 16,000 clones, around a fifth were seen once, and the ten largest hold just over 20%. V was pared by 1 base and J by 2 bases, with 8 bases between. The CDR3 is made up of 14 amino acids. Germline values: CDR1 GTSNPN, CDR2 SVGIG (reference sequence). Concerning this clone: The antigen remains undetermined.

Ahead of thyroid surgery, no patient had received treatment of any kind. The J gene is TRBJ2-2, the V gene TRBV30, with D perhaps TRBD1 or TRBD2 (5 bases each). This receptor was identified in a female donor with papillary thyroid cancer or a benign thyroid nodule (not recorded which). Some clones in this sample may be carry-over from other donors' samples. The sequencing sample was made of adjacent normal tissue. CDR3 coding DNA: TGTGCCTGGAGTGGGGGGACCAACACCGGGGAGCTGTTTTTT. Amino acid sequence: CAWSGGTNTGELFF.